This T cell receptor beta chain was recovered during a study of cytomegalovirus exposure and HLA in healthy donors. Across the whole study: There were 350 to 450 genotyped donors. Of these, 81% fell in the genetic ancestry cluster associated with self-reported Caucasian donors. Study-wide findings and caveats: The study reported that TCR beta sequences accurately predicted HLA-A and HLA-B alleles in most subjects.

Regarding this clone: Its antigen is not known.

PCR primers comprised 60 Vbeta and 13 Jbeta primers. TCRdb's copy holds only in-frame clones and misses some; the assay was immunoSEQ multiplex PCR. The sample records about 190,000 clones, around 84% being singletons. CDR3 length: 15 amino acids. Germline V CDR1 and CDR2: SGDLS, YYNGEE. V was cut by 1 base and J by 2 bases, with 13 bases left in between. Sequences were obtained from PBMCs. The origin of this receptor is a woman in her late teens or twenties in good health and CMV-seronegative. The chain couples TRBV9 to TRBJ2-7; TRBD2 is a possible D gene (5 bases). The CDR3 nucleotides are TGTGCCAGCAGCGTATCTGGAGTAGCGACCTACGAGCAGTACTTC. It codes for CASSVSGVATYEQYF.